The 24 T cell receptor beta chains given below trace back to one sample, sequenced in a study of tumor-infiltrating lymphocytes in oesophageal squamous cell carcinoma. TCRdb re-called the PCR reads through MiXCR, storing one row per CDR3 protein. Of 10,000 to 15,000 distinct CDR3 sequences listed, roughly 51% were seen once; the top ten hold approximately 35%. Sequencing used esophageal tumor tissue. These receptors were obtained from a male donor with esophageal squamous cell carcinoma.

The chain's CDR3 is CASSPGWTSYGYTF. CDR3 in DNA: TGTGCCAGCAGCCCCGGTTGGACTTCCTATGGCTACACCTTC. The rearrangement links TRBV11-2 to TRBJ2-5, with D unresolved. The last part of the DNA fits TRBJ1-2 better; the J call may be wrong. Germline-derived CDR1 and CDR2 are SGHAT and FQNNGV. The CDR3 contains 14 residues.

The chain links TRBV7-4 to TRBJ2-2, with no clear D. This CDR3 is 14 amino acids long. The V and J ends lost 0 bases and 3 bases respectively, with 5 bases between them. Looked up from germline, CDR1 is SGHVT and CDR2 is SQSDAQ. The CDR3, as DNA: TGTGCCAGCAGCTTAGCGTACCACACCGGGGAGCTGTTTTTT. Residues: CASSLAYHTGELFF.

The chain employs TRBV6-8 and TRBJ2-3, with D tentatively TRBD2 (5 bases). V lost 7 bases, J lost 3 bases, and 14 bases lay in between. The CDR3 loop spans 14 amino acids. CDR1 and CDR2 (germline): MNHGY, SAAAGT. As DNA, the CDR3 is TGTGCCAGCACCGCAGGTACGGGAACAGATACGCAGTATTTT. Amino acid sequence: CASTAGTGTDTQYF.

The genes are TRBV7-9 and TRBJ2-1, with D unclear. TRBJ2-7 matches the DNA end more closely, so the J call is doubtful. Germline V lookup: CDR1 SEHNR, CDR2 FQNEAQ (reference sequence). The CDR3 extends over 13 amino acids. The CDR3 sequence: CASSFKDHYEQYF. Written as DNA, the CDR3 is TGTGCCAGCAGCTTCAAGGACCACTACGAGCAGTACTTC.

The chain is built from TRBV7-4 and TRBJ2-4; TRBD2 agrees at 13 bases. The J call may be mistaken, given a closer DNA end match to TRBJ2-1. Germline-derived CDR1 and CDR2 are SGHVT and SQSDAQ. CDR3 size: 15 residues. The CDR3 reads CASIATSGRGGEQFF. CDR3 DNA: TGTGCCAGCATTGCCACTAGCGGGAGGGGGGGGGAGCAGTTCTTC.

In this sample, this clonotype turned up many times. The chain is built from TRBV10-3 and TRBJ2-1; the match to TRBD2 covers 11 bases. The CDR3 runs 14 residues. CDR1 and CDR2 (germline): ENHRY, SYGVKD. The V and J ends lost 0 bases and 16 bases, in that order; junction bases with no gene match: 8. CDR3 protein: CAISESRLAGSVFF. The CDR3 nucleotides are TGTGCCATCAGTGAGTCGAGACTAGCGGGGAGCGTTTTCTTC.

The rearrangement uses TRBV7-3 and TRBJ2-5; TRBD2 aligns across 8 bases. The J call could be wrong; TRBJ2-7 is a better fit for the DNA end. This CDR3 has 19 amino acids. Germline CDR1 reads SGHTA; CDR2 reads FQGTGA. The CDR3 nucleotides read TGTGCCAGCAGCTCCCTTCCCCTATCTAGCGGGTCTTCACTCGACGAGCAGTACTTC. This gives the protein CASSSLPLSSGSSLDEQYF.

This clonotype was detected a few times. This sequence joins TRBV7-2 and TRBJ2-5, with no clear D. Between the trimmed V and J ends, which lost 8 bases and 9 bases, there was a span of 10 bases. This CDR3 has 10 amino acids. Germline V gene data show CDR1 as SGHTA and CDR2 as FQGNSA. The CDR3 here is CASGPKAQYF. CDR3 DNA: TGTGCCAGCGGACCGAAGGCCCAGTACTTC. The complete variable domain, with remaining parts taken from reference TRBV7-2 and TRBJ2-5, reads GAGVSQSPSNKVTEKGKDVELRCDPISGHTALYWYRQSLGQGLEFLIYFQGNSAPDKSGLPSDRFSAERTGGSVSTLTIQRTQQEDSAVYLCASGPKAQYFGPGTRLLVL.

This rearrangement joins TRBV30 to TRBJ1-2, with TRBD1 identical over 7 bases. The J segment lost 3 bases and the V segment lost 4 bases, leaving 8 bases of the junction unmatched. The CDR3 covers 14 residues. Germline V CDR1 and CDR2: GTSNPN, SVGIG (reference sequence). CDR3 sequence: CAWTKTGTDYGYTF. Here the CDR3 DNA reads TGTGCCTGGACTAAAACCGGGACAGACTATGGCTACACCTTC.

This rearrangement joins TRBV7-6 to TRBJ2-4; 9 bases are shared with TRBD1. The end of the DNA fits TRBJ2-1 better, so the J call may be wrong. The CDR3 is made up of 14 amino acids. Germline-derived CDR1 and CDR2 are SGHVS and FNYEAQ. Here the CDR3 reads CASSLGTGAETQFF. CDR3 nucleotide sequence: TGTGCCAGCAGCTTAGGGACAGGGGCAGAGACCCAGTTCTTC.

This clonotype was found once. This chain connects TRBV30 to TRBJ2-2; D uncertain. CDR1 is GTSNPN and CDR2 is SVGIG in the germline V gene (reference sequence). V lost 0 bases and J lost 0, with 8 bases in between. The CDR3 is 15 amino acids. CDR3 region: CAWSVLQTNTGELFF. As DNA, the CDR3 is TGTGCCTGGAGTGTGCTACAAACGAACACCGGGGAGCTGTTTTTT.

This clonotype was seen just once. The chain is built from TRBV11-1 and TRBJ2-5; the D gene could be TRBD1 or TRBD2 (5 bases each). The V end was cut by 1 base, the J end by 0 bases, with 15 bases between. CDR3 length: 17 amino acids. The V gene's germline CDR1 is SGHAT and CDR2 FQDESV (reference sequence). The DNA for the CDR3 is TGTGCCAGCAGCTTAGGGTACGGGGCTCCGTACCAAGAGACCCAGTACTTC. Protein product: CASSLGYGAPYQETQYF. The full variable domain, in which reference TRBV11-1 and TRBJ2-5 provide the parts outside the CDR3, is EAEVAQSPRYKITEKSQAVAFWCDPISGHATLYWYRQILGQGPELLVQFQDESVVDDSQLPKDRFSAERLKGVDSTLKIQPAELGDSAMYLCASSLGYGAPYQETQYFGPGTRLLVL.

This clonotype is judged medium-sized. The genes are TRBV7-9 and TRBJ1-1; tentative D call: TRBD1 (6 bases). CDR3 length: 14 residues. Trimming cost V 5 bases and J 1 base, with 11 bases left between them. The germline gives CDR1 SEHNR, CDR2 FQNEAQ (reference sequence). The CDR3 sequence is CASSPGTSNTEAFF. The CDR3 nucleotides read TGTGCCAGCAGCCCCGGGACATCGAACACTGAAGCTTTCTTT. Looking up the rest from reference TRBV7-9 and TRBJ1-1 gives the full variable domain: DTGVSQNPRHKITKRGQNVTFRCDPISEHNRLYWYRQTLGQGPEFLTYFQNEAQLEKSRLLSDRFSAERPKGSFSTLEIQRTEQGDSAMYLCASSPGTSNTEAFFGQGTRLTVV.

About this clonotype itself: The CDR3 carries no conserved terminal phenylalanine or tryptophan, so it likely arises from a read error. It is unclear where the CDR3 begins or ends on the DNA, so no DNA is shown, and the CDR3 is as TCRdb lists it. This chain joins TRBV11-3 and TRBJ2-1. The CDR3 has 10 residues if both end residues are counted. Germline-derived CDR1 and CDR2 are SGHNT and YENEEA. The CDR3 sequence: CASSLPEQYV.

V is TRBV28 and J is TRBJ2-3, with D perhaps matching TRBD2 (6 bases). Near its end, the DNA agrees better with TRBJ2-7, so the J call may be wrong. Germline loops: CDR1 MDHEN, CDR2 SYDVKM. This CDR3 region has 15 residues. CDR3 DNA: TGTGCCAGCAGTCCCCCCGGGAGAAATGGTCACGAGCAGTACTTC. It is translated as CASSPPGRNGHEQYF.

The gene calls are TRBV7-8 and TRBJ2-3; possibly TRBD2 for D (7 bases). The CDR3 is made up of 17 amino acids. V was clipped by 1 base and J by 4 bases, with 18 bases between them. Germline values: CDR1 SGHVS, CDR2 FQNEAQ. Here the CDR3 DNA reads TGTGCCAGCAGCTTAGAGATGGGGGGGTGGGGGCCAGATACGCAGTATTTT. Translation gives CASSLEMGGWGPDTQYF.

This chain joins TRBV5-3 and TRBJ1-5; no clear D gene. TRBV5-3 is recorded as an ORF, its role being uncertain. There are 16 residues in the CDR3. V lost 3 bases to trimming and J lost 3 bases, with 16 bases between them. The CDR3 sequence: CARSCPVTSANQPQHF. The CDR3 DNA is TGTGCCAGAAGCTGCCCCGTGACCTCCGCCAATCAGCCCCAGCATTTT.

The V call is TRBV6-6, the J call TRBJ1-2, with 7 positions matching TRBD1. J gave up 1 base and V 1 base, and 3 bases lay outside the gene matches. Germline CDR1 is MNHNY and CDR2 is SVGAGI (reference sequence). The CDR3 is 15 amino acids. In nucleotides, the CDR3 is TGTGCCAGCAGTTACTGGACAGGCCTTAACTATGGCTACACCTTC. Residues: CASSYWTGLNYGYTF.

Turning to this clonotype: An end of the junction does not agree with germline; a read error may underlie this. The chain uses TRBV11-2 and TRBJ1-6; 7 nucleotides align to TRBD1. The germline CDR1 and CDR2 sequences are SGHAT and FQNNGV. CDR3 length: 14 residues. CDR3 nucleotide sequence: TGTGCCAGCAGCACGACAGGGCGCGATTCACCCCTCCACTTC. This gives the protein CASSTTGRDSPLHF.

This clonotype is large. The chain links TRBV7-2 to TRBJ2-3, with D possibly being TRBD2 (6 bases). Germline lookup yields CDR1 SGHTA and CDR2 FQGNSA. The V and J ends lost 5 bases and 8 bases respectively, with 20 bases between them. This CDR3 region has 15 residues. The CDR3 reads CASSALMGTGGTQYF. The CDR3 coding sequence is TGTGCCAGCAGCGCCCTTATGGGGACCGGGGGTACGCAGTATTTT.

This clonotype was counted only a few times. The J gene is TRBJ2-7, the V gene TRBV7-2, with 10 bases lining up with TRBD2. Gene TRBJ2-5 matches the end of the DNA better, so the J call may be wrong. Germline V gene data show CDR1 as SGHTA and CDR2 as FQGNSA. The CDR3 spans 15 residues. In nucleotides, the CDR3 is TGTGCCAGCAGCTTATGGACTAGCGGTGGCGAGACCCAGTACTTC. It encodes CASSLWTSGGETQYF.

This clonotype was observed a few times. This rearrangement joins TRBV7-2 to TRBJ2-6; 7 nucleotides align to TRBD2. TRBJ2-7 explains the end of the DNA better; the J call may be wrong. This CDR3 region has 16 residues. Germline CDR1 and CDR2: SGHTA and FQGNSA. The CDR3 coding sequence is TGTGCCAGCAGCTTAACCGGCGCGGGAGCGGGCTATGAGCAGTACTTC. It yields the protein CASSLTGAGAGYEQYF.

V usage is TRBV11-3 and J usage is TRBJ2-1, with 10 bases aligning to TRBD2. Trimming took 5 bases from V and 1 from J; bases not matched to a gene: 8. Germline CDR1 and CDR2: SGHNT and YENEEA. This CDR3 is 17 amino acids long. In nucleotides, the CDR3 is TGTGCCAGCAGCGAAGGATCGGGACTAGCGTCCTACAATGAGCAGTTCTTC. As protein: CASSEGSGLASYNEQFF.

The count of this clonotype is one. The V and J genes are TRBV7-6 and TRBJ2-5; D might be TRBD2 (5 bases). V lost 1 base and J 11 bases, leaving 23 bases between the germline ends. From germline, CDR1 is SGHVS and CDR2 FNYEAQ. The CDR3 consists of 16 residues. CDR3 sequence (DNA): TGTGCCAGCAGCTTAGAGAGGGCTACGATGTACAATGAGCAGTACTTC. It specifies CASSLERATMYNEQYF.